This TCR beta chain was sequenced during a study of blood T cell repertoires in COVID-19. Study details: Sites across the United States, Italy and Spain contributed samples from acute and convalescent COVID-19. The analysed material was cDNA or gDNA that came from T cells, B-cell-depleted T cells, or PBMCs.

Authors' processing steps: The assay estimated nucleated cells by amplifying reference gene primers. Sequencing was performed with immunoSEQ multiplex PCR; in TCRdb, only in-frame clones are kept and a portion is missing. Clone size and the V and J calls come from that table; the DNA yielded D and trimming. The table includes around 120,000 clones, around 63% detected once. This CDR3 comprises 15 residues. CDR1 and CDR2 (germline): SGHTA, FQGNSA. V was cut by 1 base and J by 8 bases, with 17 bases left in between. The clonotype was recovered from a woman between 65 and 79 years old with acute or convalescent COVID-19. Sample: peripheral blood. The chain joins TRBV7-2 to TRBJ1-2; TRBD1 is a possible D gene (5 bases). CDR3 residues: CASSLGPGRALGYTF. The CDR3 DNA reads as TGTGCCAGCAGCTTAGGGCCAGGGAGGGCATTAGGCTACACCTTC.